Listed here are 24 T cell receptor beta chains from one sample, sequenced in a study of shared clonotypes between healthy human individuals. Assay: immunoSEQ multiplex PCR; the TCRdb copy retains only in-frame clones and omits some. The table shows nearly 2 million clones, with just under 95% occurring only once. CD8 cells regarded as naive lacked CD45RO, were positively chosen for CCR7, and omitted terminally differentiated effector memory CD45RA+ cells. Sample: naive CD8+ T cells sorted from blood. The source is a man in his late teens or twenties in good health.

A word on this clone: This same CDR3 is encoded by further DNA sequences in the sample. V gene TRBV27 combines with J gene TRBJ2-7; D is undetermined. V lost 5 bases to trimming and J lost 5 bases, with 13 bases between them. CDR1 MNHEY and CDR2 SMNVEV come from the germline V gene (reference sequence). The CDR3 has 13 amino acids. CDR3 DNA: TGTGCCAGCAGTCTCATAGGGCCGGACGAGCAGTACTTC. Protein: CASSLIGPDEQYF.

Note on this clone: Other DNA sequences within the sample encode an identical CDR3. The rearrangement links TRBV11-2 to TRBJ2-7; TRBD1 matches 7 bases. Germline V gene lookup returns CDR1 SGHAT and CDR2 FQNNGV. The CDR3 spans 13 residues. The V and J ends lost 5 bases and 2 bases, in that order; junction bases with no gene match: 3. The CDR3 reads CASSPGTAYEQYF. The CDR3 DNA reads as TGTGCCAGCAGCCCAGGGACAGCCTACGAGCAGTACTTC.

This rearrangement joins TRBV29-1 to TRBJ2-5, with D perhaps matching TRBD1 (5 bases). This CDR3 comprises 13 residues. Germline-derived CDR1 and CDR2 are SQVTM and ANQGSEA. With 2 bases removed from V and 0 bases from J, the gap between germline ends came to 7 bases. This CDR3 is CSVEKGYQETQYF. Here the CDR3 DNA reads TGCAGCGTTGAAAAGGGGTACCAAGAGACCCAGTACTTC.

The chain has TRBV6-1 and TRBJ2-7; the D is unclear. Between the trimmed V and J ends, which lost 7 bases and 3 bases, there was a span of 7 bases. The germline gives CDR1 MNHNS, CDR2 SASEGT. This CDR3 is built from 11 residues. The CDR3 protein is CASTSIYEQYF. In DNA, the CDR3 is TGTGCCAGCACCTCTATCTACGAGCAGTACTTC.

In this sample, this clone turned up once. This sample includes further DNA sequences coding for the same CDR3. The rearrangement joins TRBV4-1 to TRBJ1-1; D gene ambiguous. The germline V and J ends were trimmed by 3 bases and 4 bases, with 6 bases remaining between them. CDR1 and CDR2 (germline): MGHRA, YSYEKL. This CDR3 region has 12 residues. CDR3 sequence (DNA): TGCGCCAGCAGCCAGGGTGTCACTGAAGCTTTCTTT. It codes for CASSQGVTEAFF.

The chain links TRBV30 to TRBJ1-1, with D possibly being TRBD1 (6 bases). Germline CDR1 GTSNPN, CDR2 SVGIG (reference sequence). Trimming took off 2 bases at V and 4 bases at J, with 14 bases between the two ends. This CDR3 has 14 amino acids. CDR3 in DNA: TGTGCCTGGAGTCAAACGGGGGCCGGCACTGAAGCTTTCTTT. Protein: CAWSQTGAGTEAFF.

The count of this clone is one. V usage is TRBV6-5 and J usage is TRBJ2-5, with a possible D match to TRBD1 (5 bases). CDR1 and CDR2 (germline): MNHEY, SVGAGI. Trimming stripped 0 bases from V and 5 bases from J, with 13 bases between. CDR3 length: 15 residues. CDR3 amino acids: CASSYSGDWGETQYF. CDR3 DNA: TGTGCCAGCAGTTACTCAGGGGATTGGGGTGAGACCCAGTACTTC.

This chain connects TRBV30 to TRBJ1-1; D possibly corresponds to TRBD1 (5 bases). Germline CDR1 is GTSNPN and CDR2 is SVGIG (reference sequence). The CDR3 extends over 12 amino acids. V was pared by 6 bases and J by 5 bases, with 13 bases between. For the CDR3, the DNA is TGTGCCTGTAAAGGGGCAGGTACTGAAGCTTTCTTT. Its translation is CACKGAGTEAFF.

This rearrangement joins TRBV28 to TRBJ2-3; D unclear. Germline-derived CDR1 and CDR2 are MDHEN and SYDVKM. Trimming pared 6 bases from V and 2 bases from J, leaving 9 bases between. The CDR3 contains 13 residues. Written as DNA, the CDR3 is TGTGCCAGCAGGCCACTACTCACAGATACGCAGTATTTT. It yields the protein CASRPLLTDTQYF.

The V gene is TRBV7-9, the J gene TRBJ2-1, with D perhaps being TRBD1 or TRBD2 (5 bases each). The CDR3 totals 18 residues. CDR1 and CDR2 (germline): SEHNR, FQNEAQ (reference sequence). The V gene lost 2 bases and the J gene lost 9 bases, with 26 bases spanning the gap. CDR3 nucleotide sequence: TGTGCCAGCAGCTTATGGGATCGTGGGGGAGCAGCTTTTCTTGAGCAGTTCTTC. This sequence encodes CASSLWDRGGAAFLEQFF. Drawing the rest from reference TRBV7-9 and TRBJ2-1, the complete variable domain is DTGVSQNPRHKITKRGQNVTFRCDPISEHNRLYWYRQTLGQGPEFLTYFQNEAQLEKSRLLSDRFSAERPKGSFSTLEIQRTEQGDSAMYLCASSLWDRGGAAFLEQFFGPGTRLTVL.

Concerning this clone: Different DNA sequences within this sample yield the same CDR3. The chain uses TRBV7-9 and TRBJ1-1; D is unclear. Trimming took 5 bases from V and 2 from J, leaving 9 bases between them. CDR1 SEHNR and CDR2 FQNEAQ come from the germline V gene (reference sequence). The CDR3 totals 13 residues. In nucleotides, the CDR3 is TGTGCCAGCAGCCAAGGAGTAAACACTGAAGCTTTCTTT. Protein sequence: CASSQGVNTEAFF.

The chain uses TRBV4-1 and TRBJ2-7; D call uncertain. CDR3 length: 17 residues. V was cut by 0 bases and J by 2 bases, with 17 bases left in between. Germline lookup yields CDR1 MGHRA and CDR2 YSYEKL. The CDR3 here is CASSQDAGSLLTYEQYF. In DNA form, the CDR3 reads TGCGCCAGCAGCCAAGACGCCGGCAGCCTATTAACCTACGAGCAGTACTTC.

This chain uses TRBV7-6 with TRBJ2-2; no definite D call. Germline CDR1 reads SGHVS; CDR2 reads FNYEAQ. The CDR3 runs to 15 residues. V lost 2 bases and J lost 0, with 7 bases in between. In DNA form, the CDR3 reads TGTGCCAGCAGCTTATTGACAACGAACACCGGGGAGCTGTTTTTT. Translating it yields CASSLLTTNTGELFF.

This chain links TRBV4-1 with TRBJ2-1, with D perhaps given as TRBD1 or TRBD2 (6 bases each). Germline lookup yields CDR1 MGHRA and CDR2 YSYEKL. V was trimmed by 1 base and J by 6 bases, leaving 22 bases between them. The CDR3 runs 18 residues. CDR3 loop: CASSQVGGGGRQSNEQFF. CDR3 sequence (DNA): TGCGCCAGCAGCCAAGTCGGGGGTGGGGGCCGCCAGTCCAATGAGCAGTTCTTC.

The chain recombines TRBV10-1 with TRBJ2-5, with TRBD1 matching over 10 bases. The CDR3 runs to 17 residues. The trim removed 3 bases at V and 4 bases at J, leaving 11 bases unmatched. Germline-derived CDR1 and CDR2 are WNHNN and SYGVQD (reference sequence). DNA of the CDR3: TGCGCCAGCAGTGAACGGGACAGGGGAAAGGCTTTAGAGACCCAGTACTTC. The encoded protein is CASSERDRGKALETQYF.

This chain joins TRBV19 and TRBJ2-7, with D perhaps being TRBD1 or TRBD2 (5 bases each). This CDR3 region has 13 residues. V lost 7 bases and J 3 bases, leaving 13 bases between the germline ends. CDR1 LNHDA and CDR2 SQIVND come from the germline V gene (reference sequence). This CDR3 reads CASTAGTGYEQYF. CDR3 nucleotides: TGTGCCAGTACCGCCGGGACGGGCTACGAGCAGTACTTC. The full variable domain, with the rest looked up from reference TRBV19 and TRBJ2-7, is DGGITQSPKYLFRKEGQNVTLSCEQNLNHDAMYWYRQDPGQGLRLIYYSQIVNDFQKGDIAEGYSVSREKKESFPLTVTSAQKNPTAFYLCASTAGTGYEQYFGPGTRLTVT.

The chain joins TRBV7-9 to TRBJ2-1; D is perhaps TRBD2 (6 bases). Germline V CDR1 and CDR2: SEHNR, FQNEAQ (reference sequence). V was clipped by 6 bases and J by 0 bases, with 15 bases between them. The CDR3 sequence is 16 residues long. Written as DNA, the CDR3 is TGTGCCAGCAGGCCTCGGGAGACCAGCTCCTACAATGAGCAGTTCTTC. Protein: CASRPRETSSYNEQFF.

The chain combines TRBV7-9 with TRBJ2-5; TRBD1 matches at 9 bases. Germline V gene sequence: CDR1 SEHNR, CDR2 FQNEAQ (reference sequence). This CDR3 has 18 amino acids. With 0 bases clipped from V and 4 bases from J, the junction kept 12 bases outside the gene matches. The CDR3 DNA reads TGTGCCAGCAGCTTAGCGATCGGGACAGGGCTTTTACGAGAGACCCAGTACTTC. Its protein product is CASSLAIGTGLLRETQYF.

Here the CDR3 DNA reads TGTGCCAGCAGTTACGCGGGCACAGGGAGATATGGCTACACCTTC. Its protein is CASSYAGTGRYGYTF. V gene TRBV6-5 combines with J gene TRBJ1-2, with a possible D match to TRBD1 (6 bases). The CDR3 spans 15 residues. V dropped 2 bases and J dropped 5 bases, with 15 bases sitting between them. The germline CDR1 and CDR2 sequences are MNHEY and SVGAGI.

This chain links TRBV9 with TRBJ2-1; TRBD1 aligns across 7 bases. Germline trimming cut 4 bases from V and 10 bases from J; bases unmatched to any gene: 14. The CDR3 consists of 15 residues. Germline CDR1 and CDR2: SGDLS and YYNGEE. This CDR3 reads CASSPPNRGEGEQFF. For the CDR3, the DNA is TGTGCCAGCAGCCCTCCTAACAGGGGAGAGGGCGAGCAGTTCTTC.

The chain employs TRBV7-2 and TRBJ1-1; D perhaps matches TRBD1 (5 bases). CDR3 length equals 15 residues. Looked up from germline, CDR1 is SGHTA and CDR2 is FQGNSA. Trimming stripped 6 bases from V and 2 bases from J, with 16 bases between. CDR3 amino acids: CASRPWGSHNTEAFF. In nucleotides, the CDR3 is TGTGCCAGCAGGCCCTGGGGCAGTCATAACACTGAAGCTTTCTTT.

The V call is TRBV4-1, the J call TRBJ2-7; 7 nucleotides match TRBD1. This CDR3 is built from 17 residues. V dropped 3 bases and J dropped 3; count of bases not matched to a gene: 14. From germline, CDR1 is MGHRA and CDR2 YSYEKL. In DNA form, the CDR3 reads TGCGCCAGCAGCCACCTGATGACCGGGACAGCGTACTACGAGCAGTACTTC. Translation gives CASSHLMTGTAYYEQYF.

The rearrangement links TRBV29-1 to TRBJ2-2, with D hard to call. Between the trimmed V and J ends, which lost 4 bases and 0 bases, there was a span of 9 bases. Germline V lookup: CDR1 SQVTM, CDR2 ANQGSEA. The CDR3 has 14 amino acids. CDR3 sequence (DNA): TGCAGCGTTGCCCCCACACCGAACACCGGGGAGCTGTTTTTT. Protein sequence: CSVAPTPNTGELFF.

About this clone: This specimen includes other DNA sequences encoding the same CDR3. The J gene is TRBJ2-5, the V gene TRBV7-9, with 11 bases matching TRBD1. The germline V gene encodes CDR1 SEHNR and CDR2 FQNEAQ (reference sequence). The CDR3 covers 14 residues. Unmatched junction bases numbered 4, after V lost 5 bases and J lost 5 bases. CDR3 nucleotide sequence: TGTGCCAGCAGCCCATGGACAGGGGGCGAGACCCAGTACTTC. The encoded protein is CASSPWTGGETQYF.